This T cell receptor beta chain stems from a study of early T cells in non-severe SARS-CoV-2 infection. TCRdb reprocessed the 5' RACE reads with MiXCR, giving one entry per CDR3 protein. The sample consists of more than 75,000 distinct CDR3 sequences, over 10% of them appearing once. The germline gives CDR1 SEHNR, CDR2 FQNEAQ (reference sequence). The CDR3 is made up of 13 amino acids. V was shortened by 3 bases and J by 3 bases, with 8 bases between the two germline ends. The sequenced material came from whole blood. The clonotype originates from an adult who was a healthcare worker with PCR-confirmed SARS-CoV-2 infection or an uninfected control (not recorded which). This chain uses TRBV7-9 with TRBJ1-1; D unclear. CDR3: CASSFGVDTEAFF. The CDR3 bases are TGTGCCAGCAGCTTTGGGGTCGACACTGAAGCTTTCTTT.